Listed below are T cell receptor beta chains from one sample, sequenced in a study of metastatic and nonmetastatic thyroid tumors. From the PCR reads, TCRdb re-called clones with MiXCR. The sample holds about 15,000 clones, roughly 32% seen once. Sequences were obtained from blood. The receptors were gathered from a female donor with papillary thyroid cancer or a benign thyroid nodule (not recorded which). Some clones in this sample may be carry-over from other donors' samples. CDR3s include the opening cysteine and the closing phenylalanine or tryptophan. Fields, in order: V gene, D gene, J gene, clone size, CDR3 protein, CDR3 DNA. A D gene is named only where the DNA matches it firmly. Some rows have no size entry. The others give once, few or many, or a class for an expanded clone.

TRBV2	TRBD2	TRBJ2-7	-	CASSALGLAGVDEQYF	TGTGCCAGCAGTGCCTTGGGACTAGCGGGAGTTGACGAGCAGTACTTC
TRBV5-5	-	TRBJ2-5	once	CASSSEFQETQYF	TGTGCCAGCAGCTCGGAGTTTCAAGAGACCCAGTACTTC
TRBV12-3/TRBV12-4	-	TRBJ1-1	large	CASSWGVEAFF	TGTGCCAGCAGTTGGGGGGTAGAAGCTTTCTTT
TRBV27	TRBD2	TRBJ2-7	few	CSSSPLAGATYEQYF	TGTTCCAGTAGTCCTCTAGCGGGAGCTACCTACGAGCAGTACTTC
TRBV7-2	TRBD2	TRBJ2-5	many	CASSLNLAGGIQETQYF	TGTGCCAGCAGCTTGAATCTAGCGGGGGGAATCCAAGAGACCCAGTACTTC
TRBV5-1	-	TRBJ2-5	many	CASSLGQESETQYF	TGCGCCAGCAGCTTGGGACAGGAGTCAGAGACCCAGTACTTC
TRBV27	-	TRBJ1-1	medium-sized	CASRVRGYMNTEAFF	TGTGCCAGCAGAGTCAGGGGATACATGAACACTGAAGCTTTCTTT
TRBV5-8	-	TRBJ1-6	many	CASSRQGVFSPLHF	TGTGCCAGCAGCCGGCAGGGAGTGTTTTCACCCCTCCACTTT
TRBV7-2	-	TRBJ1-6	medium-sized	CASSLVHGRQGGSPLHF	TGTGCCAGCAGCTTAGTACACGGGCGGCAGGGCGGTTCACCCCTCCACTTT
TRBV6-6	TRBD2	TRBJ2-5	medium-sized	CASSYPRSTVAGGHQETQYF	TGTGCCAGCAGTTACCCACGATCCACGGTAGCGGGGGGGCACCAAGAGACCCAGTACTTC
TRBV5-6	TRBD1	TRBJ2-5	many	CASSRSGGQETQYF	TGTGCCAGCAGCCGTTCAGGGGGCCAAGAGACCCAGTACTTC
TRBV9	-	TRBJ2-7	few	CASSVDLGEYEQYF	TGTGCCAGCAGCGTAGATTTAGGGGAATACGAGCAGTACTTC
TRBV7-3	TRBD1	TRBJ2-7	-	CASSLSGGAMGEQYF	TGTGCCAGCAGCTTATCAGGGGGCGCAATGGGCGAGCAGTACTTC
TRBV11-2	-	TRBJ2-7	-	CASSLGGGAYEQYF	TGTGCCAGCAGCTTAGGAGGGGGGGCCTACGAGCAGTACTTC
TRBV20-1	-	TRBJ2-7	-	CSARNTPFLSYEQYF	TGCAGTGCTCGGAATACCCCCTTTTTATCCTACGAGCAGTACTTC
TRBV6-5	-	TRBJ1-2	medium-sized	CASSYREEGYTF	TGTGCCAGCAGTTACAGGGAAGAAGGCTACACCTTC
TRBV6-1	-	TRBJ1-5	medium-sized	CASSVLIGSNQPQHF	TGTGCCAGCAGTGTGTTAATCGGTAGCAATCAGCCCCAGCATTTT
TRBV30	-	TRBJ2-7	-	CAWRGSPREQYF	TGTGCCTGGAGAGGGTCTCCGCGTGAGCAGTACTTC
TRBV7-2	-	TRBJ1-2	-	CASSTQSTNYGYTF	TGTGCCAGCAGCACTCAGTCTACTAACTATGGCTACACCTTC
TRBV15	-	TRBJ1-5	medium-sized	CATSRDRADSNQPQHF	TGTGCCACCAGCAGAGATCGGGCAGATAGCAATCAGCCCCAGCATTTT
TRBV7-2	-	TRBJ2-7	-	CASSRLWGHSYEQYF	TGTGCCAGCAGCCGCCTCTGGGGGCACTCCTACGAGCAGTACTTC
TRBV25-1	-	TRBJ2-6	many	CASDDSGANVLTF	TGTGCCAGCGATGACTCTGGGGCCAACGTCCTGACTTTC
TRBV7-3	-	TRBJ2-2	many	CASSLVPNTGELFF	TGTGCCAGCAGCTTAGTGCCGAACACCGGGGAGCTGTTTTTT
TRBV12-3/TRBV12-4	-	TRBJ1-2	medium-sized	CASSPRGQGPSYGYTF	TGTGCCAGCAGTCCCCGGGGACAAGGCCCCTCCTATGGCTACACCTTC
TRBV20-1	TRBD2	TRBJ2-7	few	CSATGRGLAGGSYEQYF	TGCAGTGCTACTGGCCGGGGACTAGCGGGAGGTTCCTACGAGCAGTACTTC
TRBV6-1	TRBD1	TRBJ1-1	medium-sized	CASKQTGERTEAFF	TGTGCCAGCAAACAAACAGGGGAGCGCACTGAAGCTTTCTTT
TRBV12-3/TRBV12-4	-	TRBJ1-1	few	CASSPLWGLRVSEAFF	TGTGCCAGCAGTCCTCTCTGGGGACTAAGGGTTTCGGAAGCTTTCTTT
TRBV6-2/TRBV6-3	-	TRBJ2-6	many	CASSDNSGANVLTF	TGTGCCAGCAGTGACAACTCTGGGGCCAACGTCCTGACTTTC
TRBV6-1	TRBD2	TRBJ2-3	medium-sized	CASSSGGLATDTQYF	TGTGCCAGCAGTTCGGGCGGACTAGCCACAGATACGCAGTATTTT
TRBV5-1	-	TRBJ1-4	medium-sized	CASRTYSRSEKLFF	TGCGCCAGTCGGACATATTCGAGGAGTGAAAAACTGTTTTTT
TRBV20-1	TRBD2	TRBJ2-3	-	CSALLAGVADTQYF	TGCAGTGCTTTGCTAGCGGGGGTAGCAGATACGCAGTATTTT
TRBV6-5	TRBD1	TRBJ1-6	-	CASSYQNRGHLNSRLHF	TGTGCCAGCAGTTACCAGAACAGGGGCCATCTCAATTCACGCCTCCACTTT
TRBV20-1	-	TRBJ1-5	-	CSARRPTEYSNQPQHF	TGCAGTGCTAGAAGGCCGACAGAGTACAGCAATCAGCCCCAGCATTTT
TRBV12-3/TRBV12-4	-	TRBJ1-5	-	CASNLQGYNQPQHF	TGTGCCAGCAATTTGCAGGGGTACAATCAGCCCCAGCATTTT
TRBV6-1	-	TRBJ2-1	-	CASNLAPYNEQFF	TGTGCCAGTAACCTAGCGCCCTACAATGAGCAGTTCTTC
TRBV5-1	-	TRBJ1-1	many	CASSTRKAFF	TGCGCCAGCAGCACGCGGAAGGCTTTCTTT
TRBV30	-	TRBJ2-3	medium-sized	CAWSVGRDPRTDTQYF	TGTGCCTGGAGTGTGGGGCGTGACCCGAGGACAGATACGCAGTATTTT
TRBV30	TRBD1	TRBJ1-5	medium-sized	CAWATGGGNQPQHF	TGTGCCTGGGCCACAGGGGGCGGCAATCAGCCCCAGCATTTT
TRBV28	-	TRBJ2-6	many	CASSSQLLGSGGANVLTF	TGTGCCAGCAGTTCTCAGTTACTTGGGAGTGGTGGGGCCAACGTCCTGACTTTC
TRBV7-6	-	TRBJ2-3	many	CASSRRGADTQYF	TGTGCCAGCAGCCGGAGGGGGGCAGATACGCAGTATTTT
TRBV9	TRBD1	TRBJ1-2	-	CASSVVTRPGQGARGYGYTF	TGTGCCAGCAGCGTAGTGACCAGACCGGGACAGGGGGCGCGGGGTTATGGCTACACCTTC
TRBV6-1	TRBD2	TRBJ2-3	many	CASRRLAASTDTQYF	TGTGCCAGCAGGCGACTAGCGGCCTCCACAGATACGCAGTATTTT
TRBV4-2	TRBD1	TRBJ2-2	many	CASSQAQGFTGELFF	TGTGCCAGCAGCCAAGCACAGGGGTTCACCGGGGAGCTGTTTTTT
TRBV28	TRBD2	TRBJ2-1	medium-sized	CASSSAGLAGGNEQFF	TGTGCCAGCAGTTCTGCGGGACTAGCGGGGGGCAATGAGCAGTTCTTC
TRBV20-1	TRBD1	TRBJ1-5	-	CSATDYRTGVYQPQLF	TGCAGTGCTACAGATTATAGGACAGGTGTTTATCAGCCCCAGCTTTTT
TRBV6-1	-	TRBJ2-7	-	CASSSKGRALEQYF	TGTGCCAGCAGCTCCAAAGGTAGGGCCTTAGAGCAGTACTTC